One and the same sample provided the 27 T cell receptor beta chains below, sequenced in a study of T cell responses to AZD1222 COVID-19 vaccine. The table came from immunoSEQ multiplex PCR; TCRdb's copy has only in-frame clones and leaves some out. The sample records around 140,000 clones, roughly 92% being singletons. Sequencing used peripheral blood, obtained on day 0 of AZD1222 vaccination. Receptors originate from an adult in good health.

This sequence joins TRBV5-1 and TRBJ1-2; no definite D call. Germline assignment: CDR1 SGHRS and CDR2 YFSETQ. Trimming removed 1 base at V and 2 bases at J, with 6 bases between. The CDR3 loop spans 13 amino acids. The chain's CDR3 is CASSLWENYGYTF. The CDR3 DNA reads TGCGCCAGCAGCTTGTGGGAAAACTATGGCTACACCTTC.

The gene calls are TRBV5-1 and TRBJ1-4, with unresolved D. CDR1 is SGHRS, CDR2 YFSETQ, per germline. This CDR3 has 14 amino acids. The V and J ends lost 4 bases and 8 bases respectively, with 15 bases between them. Written as DNA, the CDR3 is TGCGCCAGCAGCCTAGATGTGGAAAGAGAAAAACTGTTTTTT. Translated, it gives CASSLDVEREKLFF.

V and J are TRBV19 and TRBJ2-1; TRBD1 matches at 9 bases. The CDR3 is 17 residues long. Germline V gene sequence: CDR1 LNHDA, CDR2 SQIVND (reference sequence). With V trimmed by 1 base and J by 3 bases, 7 bases remained unmatched. The CDR3, as DNA: TGTGCCAGTAGTATAGGCTTAGGGACAGGGATCTACAATGAGCAGTTCTTC. This encodes CASSIGLGTGIYNEQFF.

The rearrangement uses TRBV11-3 and TRBJ2-1; D is tentatively TRBD1 or TRBD2 (5 bases each). Trimming took 3 bases from V and 3 from J, leaving 21 bases between them. Germline lookup yields CDR1 SGHNT and CDR2 YENEEA. This CDR3 is built from 18 residues. CDR3 DNA: TGTGCCAGCAGCTTGGGGGATTCTAGGGGCCAAGTCTACAATGAGCAGTTCTTC. This gives the protein CASSLGDSRGQVYNEQFF.

The gene calls are TRBV5-1 and TRBJ2-1; D possibly corresponds to TRBD1 (6 bases). V dropped 0 bases and J dropped 5 bases, with 12 bases sitting between them. The CDR3 length is 15 residues. Looked up from germline, CDR1 is SGHRS and CDR2 is YFSETQ. CDR3 DNA sequence: TGCGCCAGCAGCTTGGTGAGGACAGAAAACAATGAGCAGTTCTTC. Translated, it gives CASSLVRTENNEQFF.

The chain combines TRBV28 with TRBJ2-7; 8 bases are a match to TRBD2. CDR1 and CDR2 (germline): MDHEN, SYDVKM. The CDR3 contains 13 residues. The J segment lost 7 bases and the V segment lost 5 bases, leaving 7 bases of the junction unmatched. In DNA, the CDR3 is TGTGCCAGCAGTCCAGCGGGAGTAGGGGAGCAGTACTTC. Amino acid sequence: CASSPAGVGEQYF.

The gene calls are TRBV27 and TRBJ1-1; D is unclear. The V end lost 2 bases, the J end lost 7 bases, and 8 bases lay between the germline ends. CDR3 length: 12 amino acids. In germline, CDR1 is MNHEY, CDR2 SMNVEV (reference sequence). The CDR3 sequence is CASSLMGNEAFF. The CDR3 nucleotides are TGTGCCAGCAGTTTAATGGGAAATGAAGCTTTCTTT.

V usage is TRBV10-1 and J usage is TRBJ2-3, with 9 bases fitting TRBD1. Germline V gene data show CDR1 as WNHNN and CDR2 as SYGVQD (reference sequence). J was trimmed by 3 bases and V by 0 bases; bases with no gene match: 7. The CDR3 loop spans 17 amino acids. This chain's CDR3 is CASSESTGGHGTDTQYF. CDR3 DNA sequence: TGCGCCAGCAGTGAGTCGACAGGGGGGCATGGGACAGATACGCAGTATTTT.

The V and J genes are TRBV5-4 and TRBJ1-4, with D possibly being TRBD1 (5 bases). V was trimmed by 3 bases and J by 6 bases, leaving 12 bases between them. The CDR3 extends over 14 amino acids. The V gene's germline CDR1 is SGHNT and CDR2 YYREEE (reference sequence). This CDR3 is CASSSGTWDEKLFF. The DNA for the CDR3 is TGTGCCAGCAGCTCCGGGACCTGGGATGAAAAACTGTTTTTT.

This clone has only one observation. This chain links TRBV10-3 with TRBJ2-1; D could derive from TRBD1 or TRBD2 (5 bases each). The length of the CDR3 is 13 residues. Germline V gene sequence: CDR1 ENHRY, CDR2 SYGVKD. With 4 bases removed from V and 7 bases from J, the gap between germline ends came to 11 bases. CDR3 region: CAISGGPGNEQFF. The DNA of the CDR3 is TGTGCCATCAGTGGGGGACCGGGGAATGAGCAGTTCTTC.

Written as DNA, the CDR3 is TGTGCCAGCAGTGTCATCCCGGGACAGGGGTACTACGAGCAGTACTTC. It yields the protein CASSVIPGQGYYEQYF. This chain connects TRBV6-1 to TRBJ2-7; 10 nucleotides agree with TRBD1. Germline CDR1 is MNHNS and CDR2 is SASEGT. J lost 3 bases, V lost 4 bases, and 9 bases had no gene match. CDR3 length: 16 residues.

The gene calls are TRBV18 and TRBJ2-1; 9 bases align to TRBD1. The germline CDR1 and CDR2 sequences are KGHSH and LQKENI. The CDR3 has 16 amino acids. Trimming cost V 6 bases and J 6 bases; bases outside gene matches: 12. The CDR3 DNA reads TGTGCCAGCTCCCGGACCGGGACAGGGAATACCAATGAGCAGTTCTTC. Its translation: CASSRTGTGNTNEQFF.

The rearrangement links TRBV28 to TRBJ1-5; D might be TRBD1 (5 bases). Germline V gives CDR1 MDHEN, CDR2 SYDVKM. With 6 bases removed from V and 2 bases from J, the gap between germline ends came to 14 bases. The CDR3 has 15 amino acids. The CDR3 sequence is CASRSTGGGNQPQHF. CDR3 bases: TGTGCCAGCAGATCCACGGGGGGGGGCAATCAGCCCCAGCATTTT. Looking up the rest from reference TRBV28 and TRBJ1-5 gives the full variable domain: DVKVTQSSRYLVKRTGEKVFLECVQDMDHENMFWYRQDPGLGLRLIYFSYDVKMKEKGDIPEGYSVSREKKERFSLILESASTNQTSMYLCASRSTGGGNQPQHFGDGTRLSIL.

This clone showed up just once. The chain has TRBV6-6 and TRBJ1-1, with a possible D match to TRBD1 (5 bases). Trimming shortened V by 5 bases and J by 6 bases, and 10 bases separated the two germline ends. Germline loops: CDR1 MNHNY, CDR2 SVGAGI (reference sequence). CDR3 length equals 12 residues. The CDR3 coding sequence is TGTGCCAGCAGTCAGGGTTTAGCTGAAGCTTTCTTT. It codes for CASSQGLAEAFF.

The chain has TRBV4-1 and TRBJ2-2, with D unclear. The germline V gene has CDR1 MGHRA and CDR2 YSYEKL. Trimming removed 2 bases from V and 2 bases from J, with 12 bases in between. The CDR3 is 16 amino acids. CDR3 bases: TGCGCCAGCAGCCAACCGCTCCAGTTTAACACCGGGGAGCTGTTTTTT. Translated, it gives CASSQPLQFNTGELFF.

The V gene is TRBV11-2, the J gene TRBJ1-6, with 9 positions matching TRBD1. This CDR3 comprises 18 residues. The germline gives CDR1 SGHAT, CDR2 FQNNGV. Trimming took 5 bases from V and 7 from J; bases not matched to a gene: 15. In nucleotides, the CDR3 is TGTGCCAGCAGCCGTGGACAGGGGAATTACGGTGGGAATTCACCCCTCCACTTT. This encodes CASSRGQGNYGGNSPLHF.

This chain uses TRBV7-8 with TRBJ1-6, with D hard to call. Trimming removed 1 base from V and 7 bases from J, with 14 bases in between. CDR1 SGHVS and CDR2 FQNEAQ come from the germline V gene. The CDR3 extends over 16 amino acids. CDR3 sequence (DNA): TGTGCCAGCAGCTTAGGTTCCGAAACACGGAATTCACCCCTCCACTTT. Protein sequence: CASSLGSETRNSPLHF.

V is TRBV5-1 and J is TRBJ2-5; a weak D match, TRBD2 (6 bases). CDR3 length: 14 residues. Trimming pared 3 bases from V and 0 bases from J, leaving 9 bases between. CDR1 SGHRS and CDR2 YFSETQ come from the germline V gene. CDR3 nucleotides: TGCGCCAGCAGCTCGGGACTGAACCAAGAGACCCAGTACTTC. Protein product: CASSSGLNQETQYF.

This chain joins TRBV7-9 and TRBJ1-4, with no clear D. Germline lookup yields CDR1 SEHNR and CDR2 FQNEAQ (reference sequence). The CDR3 extends over 14 amino acids. Trimming left V 6 bases short and J 6 bases short, with 14 bases between. CDR3: CASSRRSPDEKLFF. The CDR3 DNA reads as TGTGCCAGCAGTCGACGCTCCCCGGATGAAAAACTGTTTTTT.

Turning to this clone: Distinct nucleotide sequences in the sample also encode this CDR3. This chain connects TRBV28 to TRBJ1-1; a weak D match, TRBD1 (5 bases). Trimming cost V 3 bases and J 0 bases, with 11 bases left between them. This CDR3 has 15 residues. From germline, CDR1 is MDHEN and CDR2 SYDVKM. CDR3 in DNA: TGTGCCAGCAGTTTTGAGGGGCCGATGAACACTGAAGCTTTCTTT. Protein product: CASSFEGPMNTEAFF.

V gene TRBV28 combines with J gene TRBJ2-5; TRBD1 is a possible D gene (5 bases). Between the trimmed V and J ends, which lost 6 bases and 5 bases, there was a span of 13 bases. CDR1 and CDR2 (germline): MDHEN, SYDVKM. The CDR3 has 13 residues. The DNA of the CDR3 is TGTGCCAGCAGGGGAACAGGATTTGAGACCCAGTACTTC. Protein product: CASRGTGFETQYF. Complete variable domain (other parts from reference TRBV28 and TRBJ2-5): DVKVTQSSRYLVKRTGEKVFLECVQDMDHENMFWYRQDPGLGLRLIYFSYDVKMKEKGDIPEGYSVSREKKERFSLILESASTNQTSMYLCASRGTGFETQYFGPGTRLLVL.

The V gene is TRBV19, the J gene TRBJ1-2; possibly TRBD1 for D (5 bases). This CDR3 is built from 15 residues. Trimming cost V 6 bases and J 3 bases, with 17 bases left between them. Germline-derived CDR1 and CDR2 are LNHDA and SQIVND (reference sequence). The chain's CDR3 is CASSNTWDSDYGYTF. CDR3 DNA sequence: TGTGCCAGTAGCAACACATGGGACTCAGACTATGGCTACACCTTC. Full variable domain (remainder filled in from reference TRBV19 and TRBJ1-2): DGGITQSPKYLFRKEGQNVTLSCEQNLNHDAMYWYRQDPGQGLRLIYYSQIVNDFQKGDIAEGYSVSREKKESFPLTVTSAQKNPTAFYLCASSNTWDSDYGYTFGSGTRLTVV.

Only one count was recorded for this clone. The rearrangement joins TRBV27 to TRBJ2-3; D is perhaps TRBD2 (6 bases). CDR3 length: 15 amino acids. Per the germline V gene, CDR1 is MNHEY and CDR2 is SMNVEV (reference sequence). V was clipped by 6 bases and J by 3 bases, with 16 bases between them. The CDR3 DNA reads as TGTGCCAGCAGGGATCAACTAGCTCCGACAGATACGCAGTATTTT. It codes for CASRDQLAPTDTQYF.

The chain carries TRBV29-1 and TRBJ1-1; D remains unclear. The germline V gene has CDR1 SQVTM and CDR2 ANQGSEA. The V gene lost 3 bases and the J gene lost 7 bases, with 24 bases spanning the gap. The CDR3 sequence is 16 residues long. The CDR3 sequence: CSVDGVEDPELNEAFF. The CDR3 DNA sequence: TGCAGCGTTGATGGGGTCGAAGACCCGGAGCTTAATGAAGCTTTCTTT. Complete variable domain (other parts from reference TRBV29-1 and TRBJ1-1): SAVISQKPSRDICQRGTSLTIQCQVDSQVTMMFWYRQQPGQSLTLIATANQGSEATYESGFVIDKFPISRPNLTFSTLTVSNMSPEDSSIYLCSVDGVEDPELNEAFFGQGTRLTVV.

The rearrangement uses TRBV5-1 and TRBJ1-1; 7 positions match TRBD1. The CDR3 is made up of 15 amino acids. Per germline, CDR1 SGHRS and CDR2 YFSETQ. The junction had 6 bases not matched to a gene; V was cut back by 3 bases and J by 1 base. The DNA for the CDR3 is TGCGCCAGCAGCTCCTCGACAGGGACGAACACTGAAGCTTTCTTT. It yields the protein CASSSSTGTNTEAFF.

The chain combines TRBV2 with TRBJ2-5, with D uncertain. V was pared by 2 bases and J by 5 bases, with 3 bases between. The CDR3 runs 11 residues. Germline CDR1 SNHLY, CDR2 FYNNEI. The CDR3 loop is CASSERETQYF. Written as DNA, the CDR3 is TGTGCCAGCAGTGAACGGGAGACCCAGTACTTC.

The chain recombines TRBV21-1 with TRBJ1-1. TRBV21-1 is a listed pseudogene. This CDR3 is built from 15 residues. In DNA, the CDR3 is TGTGCCAGCACCATCATAACAGGGGAGGGGGCTGAAGCTTTCTTT. Residues: CASTIITGEGAEAFF.